Listed below are T cell receptor beta chains from one sample, sequenced in a study of T cells in Graves' hyperthyroidism and ophthalmopathy. TCRdb re-called the multiplex PCR reads through MiXCR, storing one row per CDR3 protein. In the table there are 500,000 to 600,000 distinct CDR3 sequences, roughly 17% of which are singletons. The sample was blood. These receptors were collected from a woman aged 18-35 years with Graves' hyperthyroidism. Each CDR3 is given without its conserved first and last residue. D genes are given only for firm matches.

>TRBV7-9|TRBJ2-6|-
ASSSRTGANVLT
>TRBV10-1|TRBJ1-2|-
ASSPNADGYGYT
>TRBV12-3/TRBV12-4|TRBJ2-3|-
ASSSSTDTQY
>TRBV2|TRBJ1-5|TRBD1
ASSDLGQGIRQPQH
>TRBV9|TRBJ1-1|-
ASSVVPGNTEAF
>TRBV3-1|TRBJ2-1|-
ASSQDRLMGYNEQF
>TRBV11-2|TRBJ2-7|TRBD2
ASSLLTSGRRDEQY
>TRBV25-1|TRBJ2-7|-
ASSEYDPGEQY
>TRBV24-1|TRBJ2-2|TRBD1
ATSDWDRAAGELF
>TRBV29-1|TRBJ1-1|-
SVVSAMNTEAF
>TRBV6-1|TRBJ1-5|-
ASSEKTFQPQH
>TRBV28|TRBJ2-4|TRBD1
ASSLGPGQGADIQY
>TRBV20-1|TRBJ2-2|-
SASFGGSGELF
>TRBV15|TRBJ2-3|TRBD2
ATSSQTSSLDTLIPTDTQY
>TRBV12-3/TRBV12-4|TRBJ1-2|-
ASSFGGNHGYGYT
>TRBV27|TRBJ1-5|-
ASSSRPLGGGNQPQH
>TRBV5-1|TRBJ2-7|-
ASSLRTDTYEQY
>TRBV20-1|TRBJ2-1|TRBD2
SALRLAGRYNEQF
>TRBV12-3/TRBV12-4|TRBJ2-2|TRBD2
ASRDSRRLAELNTGELF
>TRBV28|TRBJ2-5|TRBD1
ASSFFGQDQETQY
>TRBV6-1|TRBJ2-1|TRBD2
ASTPGSGSPYNEQF
>TRBV3-1|TRBJ1-1|-
ASSQDLKPLITEAF
>TRBV29-1|TRBJ2-7|TRBD2
SVGVAGVYEQY
>TRBV20-1|TRBJ2-7|TRBD2
SARVAGNYEQY
>TRBV6-1|TRBJ2-5|TRBD2
ASTHEGLEGETQY
>TRBV20-1|TRBJ2-2|-
SATRTVNTGELF
>TRBV13|TRBJ2-7|-
ASSSTPGNHYEQY
>TRBV6-1|TRBJ2-3|-
ASRRGSGADTQY
>TRBV5-5|TRBJ1-1|-
ASSGTTGNTEAF
>TRBV2|TRBJ2-3|-
ASSGDWTDTQY
>TRBV18|TRBJ1-1|-
ASSPPTVKLEAF
>TRBV29-1|TRBJ2-3|-
SVDGRPQDTQY
>TRBV14|TRBJ2-6|-
ASSQGGFSGANVLT
>TRBV12-3/TRBV12-4|TRBJ2-7|-
ASSPGTDEQY
>TRBV11-3|TRBJ1-1|-
ASSLVAQGNTEAF
>TRBV15|TRBJ2-3|TRBD1
ATSRNGQAWDTQY
>TRBV4-1|TRBJ1-1|-
ASSALGVMNTEAF
>TRBV2|TRBJ2-2|-
ASRRTVNTGELF
>TRBV5-1|TRBJ1-4|TRBD1
ASSLGQVNEKLF
>TRBV7-8|TRBJ1-1|-
ASSLDQVFEAF
>TRBV15|TRBJ1-5|TRBD1
ATSRVNGQGGQPQH
>TRBV6-5|TRBJ2-1|TRBD1
ASSYGQGDNEQF
>TRBV28|TRBJ2-2|-
ASSIQGRELF
>TRBV29-1|TRBJ2-5|-
SVDARVGETQY
>TRBV29-1|TRBJ2-3|-
SVPTASSTDTQY
>TRBV4-1|TRBJ2-1|-
ASSQDPGAVRDEQF
>TRBV20-1|TRBJ2-1|TRBD2
SARTSFSNEQF
>TRBV20-1|TRBJ2-4|-
SARFREAKNIQY
>TRBV4-3|TRBJ1-1|-
ASSLMGPPSNPEAF
>TRBV4-2|TRBJ2-3|TRBD2
ASSQEGGRATSTDTQY
>TRBV20-1|TRBJ2-1|TRBD2
SASPPRGSYYNEQF
>TRBV12-3/TRBV12-4|TRBJ2-7|-
ASSRDGGYEQY
>TRBV5-1|TRBJ2-3|TRBD2
ASSLTSGGSSTDTQY
>TRBV24-1|TRBJ2-1|TRBD1
ATAAGGYNEQF
>TRBV27|TRBJ2-1|TRBD1
ASSPGTGTYNEQF
>TRBV12-3/TRBV12-4|TRBJ2-1|TRBD2
ASTRLAGVLYNEQF